The 3 T cell receptor beta chains below come from one sample, sequenced in a study of CD8+ T cells in alopecia areata. Stated treatment: oral pan-JAK inhibitor, 5-10 mg twice daily. The authors extracted RNA and reverse transcribed it into cDNA as the sequencing template. The assay was immunoSEQ multiplex PCR, and TCRdb's table has in-frame clones only and misses some. Of 130,000 to 150,000 clones in the sample, roughly 80% were seen once. The sample was CD8+ T cells sorted from blood, taken at week 4, from a patient treated with tofacitinib. These TCRs come from a human donor with alopecia areata.

The chain links TRBV4-1 to TRBJ2-7; TRBD1 or TRBD2 may be the D gene (5 bases each). V was clipped by 1 base and J by 4 bases, with 14 bases between them. Germline CDR1 reads MGHRA; CDR2 reads YSYEKL. The length of the CDR3 is 15 residues. CDR3 sequence: CASSQGGEGTYEQYF. CDR3 sequence (DNA): TGCGCCAGCAGCCAAGGGGGTGAGGGGACGTACGAGCAGTACTTC.

The chain combines TRBV11-2 with TRBJ2-5; D is unresolved. The germline gives CDR1 SGHAT, CDR2 FQNNGV. The CDR3 sequence is 13 residues long. Trimming took off 1 base at V and 5 bases at J, with 8 bases between the two ends. CDR3 amino acids: CASSLVLGETQYF. CDR3 in DNA: TGTGCCAGCAGCTTAGTGTTGGGGGAGACCCAGTACTTC. Variable domain in full (rest from reference TRBV11-2 and TRBJ2-5): EAGVAQSPRYKIIEKRQSVAFWCNPISGHATLYWYQQILGQGPKLLIQFQNNGVVDDSQLPKDRFSAERLKGVDSTLKIQPAKLEDSAVYLCASSLVLGETQYFGPGTRLLVL.

The V and J genes are TRBV13 and TRBJ2-1; 7 bases align to TRBD2. CDR3 length equals 16 residues. CDR1 is PRHDT and CDR2 is FYEKMQ in the germline V gene (reference sequence). J gave up 6 bases and V 1 base, and 9 bases lay outside the gene matches. The chain's CDR3 is CASSLVQAGTTNEQFF. The CDR3 bases are TGTGCCAGCAGCTTAGTGCAAGCGGGGACTACCAATGAGCAGTTCTTC.